The next 25 T cell receptor beta chains were all read from a single sample in a study of cytomegalovirus exposure and HLA in healthy donors. Primers: 60 Vbeta forward and 13 Jbeta reverse. Generated by immunoSEQ multiplex PCR, the TCRdb table keeps only in-frame clones and is missing some. The table has 100,000 to 150,000 clones, 83% seen once; the top ten hold about 3.7%. The sequencing sample was made of PBMCs. The receptors here all came from a woman in her thirties or forties in good health and CMV-seropositive.

In its sample, this clone was seen once. This rearrangement joins TRBV6-1 to TRBJ1-1; tentatively, D is TRBD1 (5 bases). The V gene's germline CDR1 is MNHNS and CDR2 SASEGT. The ends were cut back, 6 bases at V and 0 bases at J, with 11 bases in the middle. The CDR3 is made up of 14 amino acids. CDR3 sequence reads: CASRSRAMNTEAFF. The CDR3 region has the DNA TGTGCCAGCAGAAGCAGGGCGATGAACACTGAAGCTTTCTTT.

This chain links TRBV5-1 with TRBJ2-5; 11 bases line up with TRBD2. V shed 5 bases, J shed 5 bases, and the junction held 11 bases outside the gene matches. Germline CDR1 and CDR2: SGHRS and YFSETQ. The CDR3 length is 16 residues. CDR3 residues: CASRTSGRTGGETQYF. CDR3 DNA: TGCGCCAGCAGAACTAGCGGGAGAACGGGGGGGGAGACCCAGTACTTC.

The chain couples TRBV7-9 to TRBJ2-7; TRBD1 matches 12 bases. CDR1 and CDR2 from the germline V gene are SEHNR and FQNEAQ (reference sequence). Losses at the gene ends were 5 bases for V and 4 bases for J; bases not matched to a gene: 9. This CDR3 comprises 16 residues. DNA of the CDR3: TGTGCCAGCAGCCGCCGGGGGGGACAGGGGGCGTACGAGCAGTACTTC. This codes for CASSRRGGQGAYEQYF.

This clone was observed once. The rearrangement uses TRBV2 and TRBJ1-1; a possible D gene is TRBD1 (5 bases). The CDR3 loop spans 14 amino acids. CDR1 and CDR2 (germline): SNHLY, FYNNEI. V dropped 11 bases and J dropped 5 bases, with 21 bases sitting between them. Here the CDR3 reads CAGTLLGTETEAFF. For the CDR3, the DNA is TGTGCCGGGACTTTGCTAGGGACTGAGACTGAAGCTTTCTTT.

V gene TRBV27 combines with J gene TRBJ2-7; D perhaps matches TRBD1 (6 bases). Per the germline V gene, CDR1 is MNHEY and CDR2 is SMNVEV (reference sequence). V shed 3 bases and J shed 2 bases, with 8 bases lying between them. The CDR3 length is 13 residues. This CDR3 reads CASSFQGPYEQYF. DNA of the CDR3: TGTGCCAGCAGTTTCCAGGGGCCCTACGAGCAGTACTTC.

The rearrangement joins TRBV6-1 to TRBJ2-1; D possibly corresponds to TRBD1 (5 bases). Germline loops: CDR1 MNHNS, CDR2 SASEGT. The CDR3 consists of 15 residues. Trimming cost V 1 base and J 4 bases, with 11 bases left between them. CDR3 DNA sequence: TGTGCCAGCAGTGAAGAGGACACAGGATACAATGAGCAGTTCTTC. It is translated as CASSEEDTGYNEQFF.

The chain recombines TRBV4-1 with TRBJ2-5, with D possibly TRBD2 on 6 matching bases. The CDR3 covers 13 residues. The ends were cut back, 1 base at V and 5 bases at J, with 8 bases in the middle. Germline V gene lookup returns CDR1 MGHRA and CDR2 YSYEKL. The CDR3 loop is CASSQVGGETQYF. Here the CDR3 DNA reads TGCGCCAGCAGCCAAGTGGGGGGTGAGACCCAGTACTTC.

The J gene is TRBJ1-1, the V gene TRBV21-1; the DNA was not compared with TRBD1, the D call given in the table. TRBV21-1 is recorded as a pseudogene. The CDR3 is 14 residues long. CDR3 in amino acids: CASGRDREKTEAFF. CDR3 bases: TGTGCCAGTGGTCGGGACAGGGAGAAGACTGAAGCTTTCTTT.

J is TRBJ2-1 and V is TRBV4-2; 9 bases map to TRBD2. The V gene's germline CDR1 is LGHNA and CDR2 YNFKEQ. J lost 4 bases, V lost 1 base, and 5 bases had no gene match. The CDR3 has 16 amino acids. The CDR3 bases are TGTGCCAGCAGCCAAGGCGGCGGGAGGGGGTACAATGAGCAGTTCTTC. Protein product: CASSQGGGRGYNEQFF.

This sequence joins TRBV27 and TRBJ2-1, with 11 bases fitting TRBD1. V was clipped by 5 bases and J by 6 bases; unmatched bases: 9. The CDR3 consists of 16 residues. The germline gives CDR1 MNHEY, CDR2 SMNVEV (reference sequence). This chain's CDR3 is CASSHYRGQGVNEQFF. CDR3 nucleotide sequence: TGTGCCAGCAGTCATTACAGGGGACAGGGGGTCAATGAGCAGTTCTTC.

This clone was seen more than once but under ten times. This chain links TRBV18 with TRBJ2-7; weak D call: TRBD1 (6 bases). Germline assignment: CDR1 KGHSH and CDR2 LQKENI. Trimming removed 6 bases at V and 2 bases at J, with 20 bases between. The CDR3 runs 16 residues. The CDR3 is CASSQLRTDLTYEQYF. CDR3 bases: TGTGCCAGCTCCCAACTCCGGACAGACCTGACCTACGAGCAGTACTTC.

This sequence joins TRBV9 and TRBJ2-1, with 8 bases matching TRBD1. The V gene's germline CDR1 is SGDLS and CDR2 YYNGEE. CDR3 length: 14 residues. J gave up 5 bases and V 3 bases, and 4 bases lay outside the gene matches. CDR3 DNA sequence: TGTGCCAGCAGCGGACGACAGGGGCACAATGAGCAGTTCTTC. Its protein product is CASSGRQGHNEQFF.

The DNA for the CDR3 is TGTGCCAGCTCACCACCCCGGACAGGGGGTAACTACGAGCAGTACTTC. Its translation: CASSPPRTGGNYEQYF. The chain employs TRBV18 and TRBJ2-7; 10 bases align to TRBD1. V was pared by 0 bases and J by 3 bases, with 5 bases of the junction left unmatched. The CDR3 length is 16 residues. From germline, CDR1 is KGHSH and CDR2 LQKENI. Based on the CDR3 plus reference TRBV18 and TRBJ2-7, the full variable domain is NAGVMQNPRHLVRRRGQEARLRCSPMKGHSHVYWYRQLPEEGLKFMVYLQKENIIDESGMPKERFSAEFPKEGPSILRIQQVVRGDSAAYFCASSPPRTGGNYEQYFGPGTRLTVT.

The chain carries TRBV7-9 and TRBJ2-3; TRBD1 agrees at 9 bases. CDR3 size: 16 residues. V lost 4 bases and J lost 8; bases outside the gene matches: 13. CDR1 SEHNR and CDR2 FQNEAQ come from the germline V gene (reference sequence). CDR3 DNA sequence: TGTGCCAGCAGCTCTACGGGACAGGGTCCCCTGGGTACGCAGTATTTT. It codes for CASSSTGQGPLGTQYF.

With respect to this clone: One junction end does not reproduce the germline sequence, and a read error may be involved. The chain is built from TRBV27 and TRBJ1-1, with no clear D. Germline-derived CDR1 and CDR2 are MNHEY and SMNVEV (reference sequence). This CDR3 has 13 residues. This CDR3 reads CVSSQGRRTEAFF. CDR3 nucleotide sequence: TGTGTCAGCTCACAAGGTCGGAGGACTGAAGCTTTCTTT.

The genes are TRBV29-1 and TRBJ2-2, with no clear D. This CDR3 comprises 13 residues. The germline gives CDR1 SQVTM, CDR2 ANQGSEA. The V end was cut by 4 bases, the J end by 5 bases, with 11 bases between. The CDR3 here is CSVVADWTGELFF. The CDR3 region has the DNA TGCAGCGTTGTTGCAGATTGGACCGGGGAGCTGTTTTTT.

The CDR3 loop reads CASSDGQFYEQYF. In DNA form, the CDR3 reads TGTGCCAGCTCAGATGGACAGTTCTACGAGCAGTACTTC. The rearrangement uses TRBV18 and TRBJ2-7; D may be TRBD1 (6 bases). The length of the CDR3 is 13 residues. V was trimmed by 5 bases and J by 3 bases, leaving 11 bases between them. The V gene's germline CDR1 is KGHSH and CDR2 LQKENI. The complete variable domain, with remaining parts taken from reference TRBV18 and TRBJ2-7, reads NAGVMQNPRHLVRRRGQEARLRCSPMKGHSHVYWYRQLPEEGLKFMVYLQKENIIDESGMPKERFSAEFPKEGPSILRIQQVVRGDSAAYFCASSDGQFYEQYFGPGTRLTVT.

This clone was counted between two and nine times. The rearrangement links TRBV7-8 to TRBJ2-1; 10 bases line up with TRBD2. CDR1 SGHVS and CDR2 FQNEAQ come from the germline V gene. The V and J ends lost 7 bases and 6 bases, in that order; junction bases with no gene match: 12. The CDR3 extends over 16 amino acids. The CDR3 sequence: CASIGEREGRGNEQFF. The CDR3 bases are TGTGCCAGCATCGGAGAGCGGGAGGGCCGGGGCAATGAGCAGTTCTTC.

This clone has more than one count but fewer than ten. The V call is TRBV5-1, the J call TRBJ2-7; D is unresolved. Germline CDR1 and CDR2: SGHRS and YFSETQ. The V end lost 0 bases, the J end lost 6 bases, and 7 bases lay between the germline ends. CDR3 length: 12 amino acids. CDR3 region: CASSLDWSEQYF. The CDR3 region has the DNA TGCGCCAGCAGCTTGGACTGGTCCGAGCAGTACTTC.

The V call is TRBV28, the J call TRBJ2-1; D is possibly TRBD2 (5 bases). CDR1 is MDHEN, CDR2 SYDVKM, per germline. The length of the CDR3 is 14 residues. Trimming removed 3 bases from V and 6 bases from J, with 12 bases in between. The CDR3 DNA sequence: TGTGCCAGCAGTTTCTTGCGAGGGATCAATGAGCAGTTCTTC. Translated: CASSFLRGINEQFF.

The J gene is TRBJ2-5, the V gene TRBV6-6; D possibly corresponds to TRBD1 (6 bases). The DNA end is a closer match to TRBJ2-7, so the J assignment may be wrong. Looked up from germline, CDR1 is MNHNY and CDR2 is SVGAGI (reference sequence). This CDR3 has 15 residues. CDR3 bases: TGTGCCAGCAGCTCCGCAGGGGCTAGCTCCTACGAGCAGTACTTC. It specifies CASSSAGASSYEQYF.

The sample holds one count of this clone. This chain uses TRBV19 with TRBJ1-1; 9 positions match TRBD1. The V gene's germline CDR1 is LNHDA and CDR2 SQIVND (reference sequence). The V gene end was trimmed by 3 bases and the J gene end by 4 bases; junction bases not matched to a gene: 15. CDR3 length: 18 residues. For the CDR3, the DNA is TGTGCCAGTAGTATTTGGGGACAGGGATCGGGTTGGGGCACTGAAGCTTTCTTT. It encodes CASSIWGQGSGWGTEAFF. Filled out from reference TRBV19 and TRBJ1-1, the complete variable domain reads DGGITQSPKYLFRKEGQNVTLSCEQNLNHDAMYWYRQDPGQGLRLIYYSQIVNDFQKGDIAEGYSVSREKKESFPLTVTSAQKNPTAFYLCASSIWGQGSGWGTEAFFGQGTRLTVV.

In its sample, this clone was seen once. J is TRBJ2-2 and V is TRBV7-8; tentatively, D is TRBD2 (5 bases). V gave up 7 bases and J gave up 9 bases, with 18 bases separating them. The CDR3 has 14 amino acids. CDR1 SGHVS and CDR2 FQNEAQ come from the germline V gene. The CDR3 is CASTLSGGHRELFF. The CDR3 bases are TGTGCCAGCACCCTTAGTGGCGGGCACAGGGAGCTGTTTTTT.

The rearrangement joins TRBV4-2 to TRBJ2-5; the match to TRBD2 covers 8 bases. The CDR3 runs 20 residues. Germline values: CDR1 LGHNA, CDR2 YNFKEQ. V dropped 4 bases and J dropped 5; count of bases not matched to a gene: 24. CDR3 nucleotides: TGTGCCAGCAGCCTGCACGGGACCCGAAATCCCGGGAGGGCCTATGAGACCCAGTACTTC. Protein product: CASSLHGTRNPGRAYETQYF.

J is TRBJ2-3 and V is TRBV7-6, with a possible D match to TRBD1 (6 bases). V lost 0 bases, J lost 5 bases, and 12 bases lay in between. This CDR3 has 15 amino acids. The germline gives CDR1 SGHVS, CDR2 FNYEAQ. CDR3 sequence (DNA): TGTGCCAGCAGCTTAGCGTCCAGGGGATTAGATACGCAGTATTTT. Translating gives CASSLASRGLDTQYF.